The clone carrying this T cell receptor (beta chain) was detected many times. The antigen is unknown. Every TCR cDNA molecule bore a unique molecular identifier. TCRdb reanalysed the 5' RACE reads using MiXCR and keeps one entry per CDR3 protein. Here the sample spans fewer than 15,000 distinct CDR3 sequences, 2.5% to 3.5% being singletons. This sample is part of a study of spatial heterogeneity in lung cancer. The time point denotes: sample taken at primary tumor resection. Unsorted whole RNA of tumor, nontumor lung or frozen PBMC was sequenced. General study points: One measure, the expanded intratumoral alpha and beta TCR count, tracked tumor mutation counts.

The receptor comes from a male donor with early-stage non-small cell lung cancer. This specimen consisted of lung tumor tissue, obtained at surgery.

The CDR3 region is CASSLWGPSADTEAFF. The CDR3 bases are TGTGCCAGCAGTTTATGGGGGCCCTCCGCGGACACTGAAGCTTTCTTT. This sequence joins TRBV28 and TRBJ1-1, with D possibly TRBD1 on 5 matching bases. This CDR3 has 16 residues. Germline assignment: CDR1 MDHEN and CDR2 SYDVKM. V was pared by 0 bases and J by 3 bases, with 14 bases between.